These T cell receptor beta chains were read from a single sample in a study of T cells in Graves' hyperthyroidism and ophthalmopathy. A single record per CDR3 protein comes from TCRdb applying MiXCR to the multiplex PCR reads. This sample has approximately 410,000 distinct CDR3 sequences, with roughly 13% found just once. The sample was blood. These receptors originate from a woman aged 18-29 years with Graves' hyperthyroidism. The CDR3 runs from the conserved cysteine through the conserved F or W. A D gene is named only where the DNA matches it firmly. The size field is filled for only some rows; it gives once, few, many or a size class.

>NA|TRBV6-6|TRBJ2-1|many
TGTGCCAGCAGTTACTCGAGGGGATACAATGAGCAGTTCTTC
CASSYSRGYNEQFF
>NA|TRBV4-3|TRBJ2-1|few
TGCGCCAGCAGCCAAGAAGCAGGATTTAATGAGCAGTTCTTC
CASSQEAGFNEQFF
>NA|TRBV28|TRBJ2-7|many
TGTGCCAGCAGTTTATGGGGGGCCTCGGCCGAGCAGTACTTC
CASSLWGASAEQYF
>NA|TRBV28|TRBJ2-3|many
TGTGCCAGCAGGCACACAGATACGCAGTATTTT
CASRHTDTQYF
>NA|TRBV2|TRBJ2-1|many
TGTGCCAGCACCCCTAGGAACAATGAGCAGTTCTTC
CASTPRNNEQFF
>NA|TRBV7-2|TRBJ2-2|NA
TGTGCCAGCAGCTCAACAGGGATTCTAGGGGAGCTGTTTTTT
CASSSTGILGELFF
>NA|TRBV19|TRBJ1-1|few
TGTGCCAGTAGGACCAGGACTACTGAAGCTTTCTTT
CASRTRTTEAFF
>NA|TRBV14|TRBJ1-1|few
TGTGCCAGCAGCCTTTTTTCCCCAGGGAATACTGAAGCTTTCTTT
CASSLFSPGNTEAFF
>TRBD2|TRBV3-1|TRBJ2-1|many
TGTGCCAGCAGCCAAGTGCCAAGCGGGAGGCTCAATGAGCAGTTCTTC
CASSQVPSGRLNEQFF
>NA|TRBV20-1|TRBJ1-5|few
TGCAGTGCTGAACAAAGACGGACCCAGCAGCATTTT
CSAEQRRTQQHF
>TRBD1|TRBV18|TRBJ1-1|many
TGTGCCAGCTCACCACAGCAAGACAGGGGGAACACTGAAGCTTTCTTT
CASSPQQDRGNTEAFF
>NA|TRBV28|TRBJ2-1|few
TGTGCCAGCAGTCTCAGCGAGACATACTACAATGAGCAGTTCTTC
CASSLSETYYNEQFF
>NA|TRBV11-2|TRBJ1-2|many
TGTGCCAGCAGCTTAGGGGGACCATCTTATGGCTACACCTTC
CASSLGGPSYGYTF
>NA|TRBV9|TRBJ1-2|NA
TGTGCCAGCAGCGTTAGTCGTAACTATGGCTACACCTTC
CASSVSRNYGYTF
>TRBD1|TRBV12-3/TRBV12-4|TRBJ1-5|many
TGTGCCAGCAGTTCAGGGCCGACAGGGAATAGCAATCAGCCCCAGCATTTT
CASSSGPTGNSNQPQHF
>NA|TRBV18|TRBJ1-2|many
TGTGCCAGCTCACCGATTTCCGAGCCCGGTGGGGATGGCTACACCTTC
CASSPISEPGGDGYTF
>NA|TRBV28|TRBJ1-5|many
TGTGCCAGCAGTTTATGGGTGGGGCAGGGGCTCGATCAGCCCCAGCATTTT
CASSLWVGQGLDQPQHF
>NA|TRBV10-2|TRBJ2-1|many
TGCGCCAGCAGTGAGTGGCAGGGCGGGTACAATGAGCAGTTCTTC
CASSEWQGGYNEQFF
>NA|TRBV29-1|TRBJ2-2|NA
TGCAGCGTTGCCAGGGGTACGAACACCGGGGAGCTGTTTTTT
CSVARGTNTGELFF
>NA|TRBV5-1|TRBJ2-3|many
TGCGCCAGCAGCTTGTTTGGCCGAGTGGGGACAGATACGCAGTATTTT
CASSLFGRVGTDTQYF
>NA|TRBV6-1|TRBJ2-2|many
TGTGCCAGCAAAGTGGCAGCGAACACCGGGGAGCTGTTTTTT
CASKVAANTGELFF
>TRBD2|TRBV7-9|TRBJ2-2|NA
TGTGCCAGCAGCTTACAGACTAGCGGGAGTTTTGTCGGGGAGCTGTTTTTT
CASSLQTSGSFVGELFF